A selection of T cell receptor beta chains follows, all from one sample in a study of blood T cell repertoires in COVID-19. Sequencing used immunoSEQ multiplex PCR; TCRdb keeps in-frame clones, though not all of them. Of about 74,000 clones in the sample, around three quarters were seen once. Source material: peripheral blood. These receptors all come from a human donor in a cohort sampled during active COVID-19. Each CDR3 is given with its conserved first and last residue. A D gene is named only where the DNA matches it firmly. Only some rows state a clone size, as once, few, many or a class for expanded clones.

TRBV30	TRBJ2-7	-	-	CAWADRRGPSYEQYF	TGTGCCTGGGCCGACAGGCGGGGGCCCTCCTACGAGCAGTACTTC
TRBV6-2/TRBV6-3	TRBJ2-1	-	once	CASSYSILGDEQFF	TGTGCCAGCAGTTACTCGATATTGGGAGATGAGCAGTTCTTC
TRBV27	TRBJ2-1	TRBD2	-	CASMGLAGDNEQFF	TGTGCCAGCATGGGACTAGCGGGGGACAATGAGCAGTTCTTC
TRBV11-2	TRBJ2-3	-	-	CASSSGTYRTDTQYF	TGTGCCAGCAGTTCCGGGACTTACCGCACAGATACGCAGTATTTT
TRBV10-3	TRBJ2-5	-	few	CAISKGEVETQYF	TGTGCCATCAGCAAAGGGGAAGTCGAGACCCAGTACTTC
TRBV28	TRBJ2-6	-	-	CASRGTDWGGANVLTF	TGTGCCAGCAGAGGAACGGACTGGGGTGGGGCCAACGTCCTGACTTTC
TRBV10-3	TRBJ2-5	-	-	CAISTTSSGGRETQYF	TGTGCCATCAGTACGACTTCCAGCGGAGGGAGGGAGACCCAGTACTTC
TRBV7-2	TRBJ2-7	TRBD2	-	CASSPSGTSVSYEQYF	TGTGCCAGCAGCCCGTCCGGGACTAGCGTTTCCTACGAGCAGTACTTC
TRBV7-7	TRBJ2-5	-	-	CASSFGGDSETQYF	TGTGCTAGCAGCTTCGGAGGGGACAGTGAGACCCAGTACTTC
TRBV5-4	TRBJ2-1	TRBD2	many	CASSPTSGTNYNEQFF	TGTGCCAGCAGCCCAACCAGCGGGACGAACTACAATGAGCAGTTCTTC
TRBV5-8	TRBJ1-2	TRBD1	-	CASSLRGGVRNGYTF	TGTGCCAGCAGCTTGAGAGGGGGCGTCAGGAATGGCTACACCTTC
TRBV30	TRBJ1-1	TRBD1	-	CAWSPGQDDTEAFF	TGTGCCTGGAGCCCGGGACAGGATGACACTGAAGCTTTCTTT
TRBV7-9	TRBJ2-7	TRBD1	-	CASSLVPPTGGYEQYF	TGTGCCAGCAGCTTAGTCCCGCCGACAGGGGGCTACGAGCAGTACTTC
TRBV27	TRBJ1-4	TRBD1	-	CASQGATNEKLFF	TGTGCCAGTCAGGGGGCAACTAATGAAAAACTGTTTTTT
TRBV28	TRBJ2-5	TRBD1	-	CASSPLLQGAKTQYF	TGTGCCAGCAGTCCTCTTTTACAGGGGGCCAAGACCCAGTACTTC
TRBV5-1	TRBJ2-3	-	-	CASSLSTTSRYTQYF	TGCGCCAGCAGCTTGTCTACGACTAGTCGGTATACGCAGTATTTT
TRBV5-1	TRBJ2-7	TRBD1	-	CASSFTGDSYEQYF	TGCGCCAGCAGCTTTACAGGGGACTCCTACGAGCAGTACTTC
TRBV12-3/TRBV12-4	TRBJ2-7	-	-	CASSFRGYEQYF	TGTGCCAGCAGTTTCAGGGGCTACGAGCAGTACTTC
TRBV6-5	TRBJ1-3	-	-	CASRRTSSGNTIYF	TGTGCCAGCAGGAGGACAAGCTCTGGAAACACCATATATTTT
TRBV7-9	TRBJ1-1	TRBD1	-	CASSNRGRSAFF	TGTGCCAGCAGCAACAGGGGGCGTTCAGCTTTCTTT
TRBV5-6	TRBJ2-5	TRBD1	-	CASSLVGQGAGETQYF	TGTGCCAGCAGCTTGGTGGGACAGGGGGCGGGGGAGACCCAGTACTTC
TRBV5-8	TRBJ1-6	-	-	CASSLLGTKNSPLHF	TGTGCCAGCAGCTTGTTGGGGACAAAAAATTCACCCCTCCACTTT
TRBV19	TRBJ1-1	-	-	CASRRQKDTEAFF	TGTGCCAGTAGAAGACAAAAGGACACTGAAGCTTTCTTT
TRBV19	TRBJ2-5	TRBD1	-	CASTLAGDRGLTQYF	TGTGCCAGTACCCTCGCCGGTGACAGGGGTTTGACCCAGTACTTC
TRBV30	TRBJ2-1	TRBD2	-	CACSGTSGKGEQFF	TGTGCCTGCTCCGGGACTAGCGGGAAGGGGGAGCAGTTCTTC
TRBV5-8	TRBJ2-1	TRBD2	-	CASSLIKREAPSSYNEQFF	TGTGCCAGCAGCTTGATCAAGCGGGAGGCCCCAAGCTCCTACAATGAGCAGTTCTTC
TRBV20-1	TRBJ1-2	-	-	CSASSGFGYTF	TGCAGTGCTAGCTCCGGTTTCGGCTACACCTTC
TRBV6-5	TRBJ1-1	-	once	CASAKGYGPEAFF	TGTGCCAGCGCGAAGGGGTACGGTCCTGAAGCTTTCTTT
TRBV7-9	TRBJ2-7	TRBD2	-	CASSPSSGTSAKQYF	TGTGCCAGCAGCCCCTCCTCCGGGACTAGCGCAAAGCAGTACTTC
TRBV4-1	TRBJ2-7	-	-	CASSQLAEYYEQYF	TGCGCCAGCAGCCAATTAGCGGAATACTACGAGCAGTACTTC
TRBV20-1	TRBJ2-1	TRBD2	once	CSASGAGGPNNFDEQFF	TGCAGTGCTAGTGGAGCGGGAGGGCCTAATAATTTCGATGAGCAGTTCTTC
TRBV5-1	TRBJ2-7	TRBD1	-	CASSPSGTGAYEQYF	TGCGCCAGCAGCCCTTCCGGGACAGGGGCCTACGAGCAGTACTTC
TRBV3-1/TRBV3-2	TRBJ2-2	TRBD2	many	CASSRQGLAVNTGELFF	TGTGCCAGCAGCCGCCAAGGACTAGCGGTTAACACCGGGGAGCTGTTTTTT
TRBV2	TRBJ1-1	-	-	CASSAMRGLNTEAFF	TGTGCCAGCAGCGCCATGAGAGGCCTGAACACTGAAGCTTTCTTT
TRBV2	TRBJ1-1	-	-	CACTGGGTLRTEAFF	TGTGCCTGTACGGGGGGTGGGACCCTTCGCACTGAAGCTTTCTTT
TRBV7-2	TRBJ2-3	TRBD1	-	CASRRTGRTSTDTQYF	TGTGCCAGCCGAAGGACAGGGAGAACTAGCACAGATACGCAGTATTTT
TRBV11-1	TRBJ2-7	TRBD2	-	CASSPPGGRGYEQYF	TGTGCCAGCAGCCCCCCCGGCGGGAGGGGTTACGAGCAGTACTTC